This T cell receptor beta chain was identified during a study of blood T cell repertoires in COVID-19. One Seattle source followed patients from active infection through their disease course. This CDR3 has 16 amino acids. With 4 bases clipped from V and 0 bases from J, the junction kept 4 bases outside the gene matches. From germline, CDR1 is MNHEY and CDR2 SMNVEV (reference sequence). Profiling relied on immunoSEQ multiplex PCR, and the TCRdb table lists in-frame clones only, not all of them. Here the sample spans a few hundred thousand clones, roughly 84% being singletons. This TCR was sampled from a human donor with COVID-19, enrolled during active disease. The donor label of this sample is uncertain. V is TRBV27 and J is TRBJ1-5; 9 bases map to TRBD1. The sequencing input was peripheral blood. CDR3: CASSSRTGDSNQPQHF. In DNA form, the CDR3 reads TGTGCCAGCAGTTCCAGGACAGGGGATAGCAATCAGCCCCAGCATTTT.